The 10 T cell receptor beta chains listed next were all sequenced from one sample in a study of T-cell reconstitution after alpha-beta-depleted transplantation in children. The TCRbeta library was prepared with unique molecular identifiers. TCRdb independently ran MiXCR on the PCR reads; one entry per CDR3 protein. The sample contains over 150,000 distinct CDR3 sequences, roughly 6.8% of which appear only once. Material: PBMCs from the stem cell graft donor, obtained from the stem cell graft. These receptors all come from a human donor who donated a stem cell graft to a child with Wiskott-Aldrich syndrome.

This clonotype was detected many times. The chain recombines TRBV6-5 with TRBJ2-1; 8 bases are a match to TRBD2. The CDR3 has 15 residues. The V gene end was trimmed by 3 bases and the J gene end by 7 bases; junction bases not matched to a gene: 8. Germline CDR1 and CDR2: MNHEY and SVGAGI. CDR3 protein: CASSYIAGSVNEQFF. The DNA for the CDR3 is TGTGCCAGCAGTTATATAGCGGGATCAGTTAATGAGCAGTTCTTC.

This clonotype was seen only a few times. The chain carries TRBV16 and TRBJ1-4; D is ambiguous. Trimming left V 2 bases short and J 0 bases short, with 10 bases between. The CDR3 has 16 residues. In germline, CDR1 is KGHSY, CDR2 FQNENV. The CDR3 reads CASSQDRFSTNEKLFF. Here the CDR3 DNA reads TGTGCCAGCAGCCAAGATCGGTTCTCAACTAATGAAAAACTGTTTTTT.

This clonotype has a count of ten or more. The CDR3 DNA reads as TGTGCCAGCAGCGTAGATCCGGGGGGGTATACTAATTCACCCCTCCACTTT. This gives the protein CASSVDPGGYTNSPLHF. The chain links TRBV9 to TRBJ1-6, with a tentative D call TRBD1 (5 bases). V lost 0 bases, J lost 6 bases, and 16 bases lay in between. Per the germline V gene, CDR1 is SGDLS and CDR2 is YYNGEE. The CDR3 is 17 residues long.

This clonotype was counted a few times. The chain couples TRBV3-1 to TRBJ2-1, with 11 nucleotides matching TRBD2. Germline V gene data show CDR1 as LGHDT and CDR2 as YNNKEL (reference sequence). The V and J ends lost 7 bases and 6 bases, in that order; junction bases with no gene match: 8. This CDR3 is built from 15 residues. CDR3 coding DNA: TGTGCCAGCACTTATAGCGGGAGGGCCAGCAATGAGCAGTTCTTC. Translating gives CASTYSGRASNEQFF.

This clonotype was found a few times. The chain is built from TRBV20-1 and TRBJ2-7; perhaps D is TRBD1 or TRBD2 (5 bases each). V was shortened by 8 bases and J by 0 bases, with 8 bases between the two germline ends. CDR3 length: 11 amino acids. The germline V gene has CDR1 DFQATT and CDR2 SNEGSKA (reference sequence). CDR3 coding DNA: TGCAGTACCGGGACCTCCTACGAGCAGTACTTC. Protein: CSTGTSYEQYF.

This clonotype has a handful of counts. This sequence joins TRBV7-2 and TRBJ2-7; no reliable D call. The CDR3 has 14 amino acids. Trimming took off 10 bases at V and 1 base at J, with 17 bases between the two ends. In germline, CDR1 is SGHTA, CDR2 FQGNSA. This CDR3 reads CATSLRQASYEQYF. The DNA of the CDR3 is TGTGCCACATCACTGCGCCAGGCGTCCTACGAGCAGTACTTC.

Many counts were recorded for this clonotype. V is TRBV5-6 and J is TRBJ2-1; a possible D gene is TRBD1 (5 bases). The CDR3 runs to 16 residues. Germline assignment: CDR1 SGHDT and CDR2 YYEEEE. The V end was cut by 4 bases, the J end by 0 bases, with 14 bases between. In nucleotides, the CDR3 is TGTGCCAGCAGCCGGAAGGGGCTTTACTCCTACAATGAGCAGTTCTTC. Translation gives CASSRKGLYSYNEQFF.

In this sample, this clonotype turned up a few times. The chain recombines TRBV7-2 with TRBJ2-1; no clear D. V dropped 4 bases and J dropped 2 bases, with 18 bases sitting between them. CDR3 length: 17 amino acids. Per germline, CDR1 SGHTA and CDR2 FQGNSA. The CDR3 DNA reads TGTGCCAGCAGCTCCGGTCGGTTTGGACGAACCTACAATGAGCAGTTCTTC. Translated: CASSSGRFGRTYNEQFF.

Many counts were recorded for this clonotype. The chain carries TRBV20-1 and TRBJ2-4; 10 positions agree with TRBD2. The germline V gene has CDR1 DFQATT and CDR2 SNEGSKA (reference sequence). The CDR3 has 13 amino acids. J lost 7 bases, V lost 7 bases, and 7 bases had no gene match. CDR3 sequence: CSGSLAGVNIQYF. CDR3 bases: TGCAGTGGCAGCCTAGCGGGGGTGAACATTCAGTACTTC.

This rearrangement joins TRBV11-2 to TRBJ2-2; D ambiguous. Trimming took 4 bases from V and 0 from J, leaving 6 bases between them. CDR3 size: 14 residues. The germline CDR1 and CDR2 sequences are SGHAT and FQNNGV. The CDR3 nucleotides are TGTGCCAGCAGCTCCGTTGCGAACACCGGGGAGCTGTTTTTT. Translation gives CASSSVANTGELFF.